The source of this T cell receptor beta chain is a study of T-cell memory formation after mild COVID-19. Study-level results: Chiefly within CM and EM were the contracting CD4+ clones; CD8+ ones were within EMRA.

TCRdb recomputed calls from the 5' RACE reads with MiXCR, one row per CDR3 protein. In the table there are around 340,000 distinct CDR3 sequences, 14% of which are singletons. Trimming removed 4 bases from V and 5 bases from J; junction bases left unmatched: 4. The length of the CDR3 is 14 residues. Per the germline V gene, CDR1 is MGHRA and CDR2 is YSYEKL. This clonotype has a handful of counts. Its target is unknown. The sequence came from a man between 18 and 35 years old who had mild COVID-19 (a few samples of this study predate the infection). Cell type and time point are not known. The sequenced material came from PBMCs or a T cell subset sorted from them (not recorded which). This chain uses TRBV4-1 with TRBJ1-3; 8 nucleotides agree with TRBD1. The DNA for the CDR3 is TGCGCCAGCAGCCCTGACAGGGGAAGAAACACCATATATTTT. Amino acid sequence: CASSPDRGRNTIYF.